This T cell receptor beta chain was identified in a study of blood T cell repertoires in COVID-19. Libraries were prepared by immunoSEQ multiplex PCR; TCRdb keeps only in-frame clonotypes and omits some of them. The data show 24,000 or so clones, over 75% seen once. The V gene end was trimmed by 9 bases and the J gene end by 3 bases; junction bases not matched to a gene: 7. The CDR3 has 13 amino acids. Germline values: CDR1 MNHNY, CDR2 SVGAGI (reference sequence). V usage is TRBV6-6 and J usage is TRBJ2-7; 8 nucleotides align to TRBD2. The material sequenced was peripheral blood. This receptor was taken from a human donor in a cohort sampled during active COVID-19. The donor label of this sample is uncertain. CDR3 sequence (DNA): TGTGCCAGTCGCGGCGGGGGGCTCTACGAGCAGTACTTC. Residues: CASRGGGLYEQYF.